This passage covers 16 T cell receptor beta chains from one sample sequenced in a study of cytomegalovirus exposure and HLA in healthy donors. The PCR contained 60 Vbeta and 13 Jbeta primers. This table comes from immunoSEQ multiplex PCR, and its TCRdb copy is limited to in-frame clones, with some not included. Of roughly 98,000 clones listed, approximately 80% were seen once; the top ten hold around 3%. Sequenced sample: PBMCs. These receptors were taken from a man aged 35-49 years in good health and CMV-seronegative.

The CDR3 DNA reads TGTGCCAGCAGCCCACCCTCACTCAGGGGAAGAGTTTTACCCCTCCACTTT. Protein: CASSPPSLRGRVLPLHF. The chain has TRBV27 and TRBJ1-6; perhaps TRBD1 as D (6 bases). The CDR3 contains 17 residues. V gave up 6 bases and J gave up 12 bases, with 27 bases separating them. The germline V gene has CDR1 MNHEY and CDR2 SMNVEV (reference sequence).

The rearrangement joins TRBV7-9 to TRBJ2-2; 11 bases line up with TRBD2. After removal of 5 bases from V and 0 bases from J, the junction contained 5 bases not matched to a gene. CDR1 is SEHNR and CDR2 is FQNEAQ in the germline V gene (reference sequence). This CDR3 has 17 residues. The CDR3 DNA reads TGTGCCAGCAGCCCTATAGCGGGAGGGGCGAACACCGGGGAGCTGTTTTTT. Translating it yields CASSPIAGGANTGELFF. The complete variable domain, with remaining parts taken from reference TRBV7-9 and TRBJ2-2, reads DTGVSQNPRHKITKRGQNVTFRCDPISEHNRLYWYRQTLGQGPEFLTYFQNEAQLEKSRLLSDRFSAERPKGSFSTLEIQRTEQGDSAMYLCASSPIAGGANTGELFFGEGSRLTVL.

The chain joins TRBV7-8 to TRBJ2-7, with TRBD1 matching over 8 bases. This CDR3 spans 15 amino acids. Trimming removed 1 base from V and 0 bases from J; junction bases left unmatched: 2. Germline V CDR1 and CDR2: SGHVS, FQNEAQ. CDR3 sequence reads: CASSLGTGSSYEQYF. The CDR3 coding sequence is TGTGCCAGCAGCTTAGGGACAGGGAGCTCCTACGAGCAGTACTTC.

The chain carries TRBV9 and TRBJ2-6, with 7 bases matching TRBD1. CDR1 is SGDLS and CDR2 is YYNGEE in the germline V gene. Trimming took 3 bases from V and 13 from J; bases not matched to a gene: 16. This CDR3 has 16 residues. CDR3 amino acids: CASSDRQGPAHEVLTF. The CDR3 DNA is TGTGCCAGCAGCGATCGACAGGGCCCGGCCCACGAAGTCCTGACTTTC.

V and J are TRBV28 and TRBJ1-2, with 7 bases identical to TRBD1. V trimming: 6 bases; J trimming: 8 bases; junction bases outside the gene matches: 9. The CDR3 is made up of 13 amino acids. Germline lookup yields CDR1 MDHEN and CDR2 SYDVKM. The CDR3 region is CASRPGQPQGYTF. CDR3 DNA sequence: TGTGCCAGCAGGCCGGGACAGCCTCAAGGCTACACCTTC.

The V and J genes are TRBV28 and TRBJ1-5, with D maybe TRBD1 (6 bases). Trimming left V 5 bases short and J 6 bases short, with 17 bases between. The CDR3 length is 15 residues. Per the germline V gene, CDR1 is MDHEN and CDR2 is SYDVKM. The CDR3 here is CASSPPDSRGQPQHF. CDR3 coding DNA: TGTGCCAGCAGTCCACCGGACAGCCGCGGTCAGCCCCAGCATTTT.

This sequence joins TRBV2 and TRBJ2-7; 10 nucleotides line up with TRBD1. Germline assignment: CDR1 SNHLY and CDR2 FYNNEI. Losses at the gene ends were 6 bases for V and 2 bases for J; bases not matched to a gene: 1. The CDR3 spans 13 residues. The CDR3 nucleotides read TGTGCCAGCAGGGGGACAGGGGCCTACGAGCAGTACTTC. Translating gives CASRGTGAYEQYF.

This clone was observed a few times. The rearrangement links TRBV18 to TRBJ1-4; D ambiguous. This CDR3 contains 17 residues. Germline lookup yields CDR1 KGHSH and CDR2 LQKENI. Trimming pared 1 base from V and 8 bases from J, leaving 20 bases between. The DNA of the CDR3 is TGTGCCAGCTCACCACGGGCGATGCACCGAGAAAAGGAAAAACTGTTTTTT. It yields the protein CASSPRAMHREKEKLFF.

The chain couples TRBV27 to TRBJ1-4, with D possibly being TRBD1 (5 bases). With 7 bases removed from V and 0 bases from J, the gap between germline ends came to 12 bases. The germline V gene has CDR1 MNHEY and CDR2 SMNVEV (reference sequence). The CDR3 is 15 amino acids. The CDR3 nucleotides read TGTGCCAGCAAGCAGGGTCTAGCAACTAATGAAAAACTGTTTTTT. Residues: CASKQGLATNEKLFF. The whole variable domain, remainder taken from reference TRBV27 and TRBJ1-4, is EAQVTQNPRYLITVTGKKLTVTCSQNMNHEYMSWYRQDPGLGLRQIYYSMNVEVTDKGDVPEGYKVSRKEKRNFPLILESPSPNQTSLYFCASKQGLATNEKLFFGSGTQLSVL.

CDR3 nucleotide sequence: TGTGCCAGCAGTGACGGGCAGGCGGATACGCAGTATTTT. Translated: CASSDGQADTQYF. The chain couples TRBV6-4 to TRBJ2-3; D unclear. The CDR3 totals 13 residues. CDR1 is MRHNA and CDR2 is SNTAGT in the germline V gene. The V end lost 2 bases, the J end lost 6 bases, and 9 bases lay between the germline ends.

The chain carries TRBV10-2 and TRBJ2-2; D perhaps matches TRBD1 (5 bases). The V gene lost 3 bases and the J gene lost 3 bases, with 5 bases spanning the gap. Germline CDR1 reads WSHSY; CDR2 reads SAAADI. The CDR3 loop spans 13 amino acids. The CDR3: CASSDRDTGELFF. CDR3 in DNA: TGCGCCAGCAGTGACAGGGACACCGGGGAGCTGTTTTTT.

The genes are TRBV7-6 and TRBJ2-6, with 7 bases that match TRBD2. With V trimmed by 5 bases and J by 0 bases, 16 bases remained unmatched. Germline V gives CDR1 SGHVS, CDR2 FNYEAQ. This CDR3 spans 20 amino acids. This CDR3 is CASSTRAGRVPFSGANVLTF. Written as DNA, the CDR3 is TGTGCCAGCAGCACCAGGGCAGGGAGGGTCCCTTTCTCTGGGGCCAACGTCCTGACTTTC.

V and J are TRBV2 and TRBJ2-2, with D maybe TRBD2 (5 bases). Per germline, CDR1 SNHLY and CDR2 FYNNEI. V lost 3 bases and J lost 6, with 17 bases in between. The CDR3 is 16 residues long. CDR3 bases: TGTGCCAGCAGTGAGGCCCCCCCCCGGGGTGCCGGGGAGCTGTTTTTT. Its protein is CASSEAPPRGAGELFF.

This clone has ten or more counts. V is TRBV19 and J is TRBJ2-1; 7 bases are shared with TRBD1. The CDR3 loop spans 14 amino acids. Germline lookup yields CDR1 LNHDA and CDR2 SQIVND (reference sequence). After removal of 4 bases from V and 7 bases from J, the junction contained 7 bases not matched to a gene. CDR3 sequence: CASSRGQVMNEQFF. The CDR3 nucleotides are TGTGCCAGTAGTAGAGGACAGGTTATGAATGAGCAGTTCTTC.

CDR3 in DNA: TGTGCCAGCACCCAGCGGTCTAGCGGGATCTCCGAGCAGTACTTC. Amino acid sequence: CASTQRSSGISEQYF. This chain joins TRBV2 and TRBJ2-7, with 9 bases fitting TRBD2. CDR1 and CDR2 from the germline V gene are SNHLY and FYNNEI. CDR3 length equals 15 residues. With V trimmed by 7 bases and J by 6 bases, 13 bases remained unmatched.

J is TRBJ2-7 and V is TRBV6-1; 7 positions match TRBD1. Germline loops: CDR1 MNHNS, CDR2 SASEGT. Trimming took 4 bases from V and 0 from J; bases not matched to a gene: 3. The CDR3 sequence is 14 residues long. The CDR3 protein is CASSGDRVSYEQYF. CDR3 sequence (DNA): TGTGCCAGCAGTGGAGACAGGGTCTCCTACGAGCAGTACTTC.